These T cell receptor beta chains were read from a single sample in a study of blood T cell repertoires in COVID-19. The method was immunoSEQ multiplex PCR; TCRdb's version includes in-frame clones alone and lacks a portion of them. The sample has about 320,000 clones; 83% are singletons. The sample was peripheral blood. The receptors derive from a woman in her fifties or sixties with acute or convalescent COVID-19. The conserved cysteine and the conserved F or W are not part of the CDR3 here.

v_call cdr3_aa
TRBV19 ARLYRDRIYNEQF
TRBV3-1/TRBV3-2 ASSQDRVEFRSPLH
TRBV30 ACVRTPSYNEQF
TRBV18 ASSSLASTYNEQF
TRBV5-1 ASSLTGAYEQY
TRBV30 AWSVSGAQRSNSPLH
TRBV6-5 ASSYSPNRQEGTLH
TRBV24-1 ATSDYRGGETQY
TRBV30 AWSKGPPETQY
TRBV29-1 SAVLGGNQPQH
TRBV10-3 AIRGPFNEQF
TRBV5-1 ASSLGGTLGVEQY
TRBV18 ASSPLTRFSGANVLT
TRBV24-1 ATGGGRAGEQF
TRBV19 ASKIQGGNYGYT
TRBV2 ASSRGGSNQPQH
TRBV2 ASNRGQGQPQH
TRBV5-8 ASSLVQGGTEAF
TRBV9 ASSAQGAGYGYT
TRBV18 ASSLGLERKLF
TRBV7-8 ASSFSLTGTGNTIY
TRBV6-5 ASKMGGTEDGYT
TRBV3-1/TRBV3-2 ASSLNGGDGYT
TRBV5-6 ASSLAGQGYTEAF
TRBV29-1 SARKAGGPLNEQF
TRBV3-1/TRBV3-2 ASSPDRGGYTEAF
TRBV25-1 ASSADTDTQY
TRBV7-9 ASSKEDREAF
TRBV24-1 ATSAPDRGRDGYT
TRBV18 ASSQDAGNTGELF
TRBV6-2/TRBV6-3 ASSYSLSGGANTGELF
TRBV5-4 ASSLPHQETQY
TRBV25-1 ASSKSGGLSEAF
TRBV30 AWGDRVNQPQH
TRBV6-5 ASIQTGTGNTIY
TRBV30 AWSLDRGSDTQY
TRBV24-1 ATSVGGRETQY
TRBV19 ASQGGTNQPQH
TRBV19 ASRLTGANTGELF
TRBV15 ATSRVEIFSNTEAF
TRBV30 TAAGESLEQY
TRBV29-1 SVRTPSPTQY
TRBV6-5 ASGTNYGYT
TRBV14 ASSQGGGNYGYT